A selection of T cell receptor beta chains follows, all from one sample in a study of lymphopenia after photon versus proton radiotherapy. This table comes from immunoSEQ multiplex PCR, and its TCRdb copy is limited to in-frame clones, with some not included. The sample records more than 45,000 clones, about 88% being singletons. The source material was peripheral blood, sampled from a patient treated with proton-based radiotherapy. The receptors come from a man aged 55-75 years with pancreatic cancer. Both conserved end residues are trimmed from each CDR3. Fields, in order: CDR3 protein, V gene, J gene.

CDR3aa: ASSPTSPTDTQY
v_gene: TRBV5-4
j_gene: TRBJ2-3

CDR3aa: ASSLWGNTEAF
v_gene: TRBV5-4
j_gene: TRBJ1-1

CDR3aa: ASSNLGTRSNQPQH
v_gene: TRBV19
j_gene: TRBJ1-5

CDR3aa: ASSRVIPGLAGGGDTQY
v_gene: TRBV4-3
j_gene: TRBJ2-3

CDR3aa: ATRGAYRGYEQY
v_gene: TRBV28
j_gene: TRBJ2-7

CDR3aa: ASRPFTETGTSGYYEQY
v_gene: TRBV12-2
j_gene: TRBJ2-7

CDR3aa: ASSEDRGDEQF
v_gene: TRBV2
j_gene: TRBJ2-1

CDR3aa: ASSPLEGRQPQH
v_gene: TRBV19
j_gene: TRBJ1-5

CDR3aa: ACHRTPRNYGYT
v_gene: TRBV30
j_gene: TRBJ1-2

CDR3aa: ASSLLYRSSYEQY
v_gene: TRBV27
j_gene: TRBJ2-7

CDR3aa: ATRDLGERNTIY
v_gene: TRBV28
j_gene: TRBJ1-3

CDR3aa: ASSMTAGRYEQY
v_gene: TRBV13
j_gene: TRBJ2-7

CDR3aa: ASTKIGGQTYEQY
v_gene: TRBV7-9
j_gene: TRBJ2-7

CDR3aa: ASSQGTSGRLNEQF
v_gene: TRBV5-6
j_gene: TRBJ2-1

CDR3aa: ASSLSGTLSTGELF
v_gene: TRBV7-3
j_gene: TRBJ2-2

CDR3aa: ASSGGLAGDEEQF
v_gene: TRBV5-4
j_gene: TRBJ2-1

CDR3aa: ASSSGGGGNTIY
v_gene: TRBV5-1
j_gene: TRBJ1-3

CDR3aa: ASSLMGGRVDGANVLT
v_gene: TRBV13
j_gene: TRBJ2-6

CDR3aa: ASSRSTGASYNEQF
v_gene: TRBV27
j_gene: TRBJ2-1

CDR3aa: ASSIGTSGSNEQF
v_gene: TRBV19
j_gene: TRBJ2-1

CDR3aa: ASSPTEDYGYT
v_gene: TRBV7-8
j_gene: TRBJ1-2

CDR3aa: ASSGGTSGVLSGANVLT
v_gene: TRBV5-1
j_gene: TRBJ2-6

CDR3aa: AWRLKGLDIQY
v_gene: TRBV30
j_gene: TRBJ2-4

CDR3aa: ASSDTGNGNTIY
v_gene: TRBV6-6
j_gene: TRBJ1-3

CDR3aa: ASRLAFEGTSGRAGETQY
v_gene: TRBV12-2
j_gene: TRBJ2-5